Listed below are T cell receptor beta chains from one sample, sequenced in a study of T-cell reconstitution after alpha-beta-depleted transplantation in children. TCRdb reprocessed the PCR reads with MiXCR, giving one entry per CDR3 protein. The sample records around 270,000 distinct CDR3 sequences, 10% being singletons. The sequenced sample was PBMCs, obtained before TCRalphabeta/CD19-depleted stem cell transplant. The receptors shown here come from a boy under two years old with acute myeloid leukemia, due to receive a stem cell transplant. Each CDR3 is given with its conserved first and last residue. A D gene is named only where the DNA matches it firmly. Where a row states a size, it is once, few, many or the class of an expanded clone; other rows omit it.

v_call	clone_size	j_call	d_call	cdr3_aa	cdr3_nt
TRBV20-1	many	TRBJ2-7	.	CSARNRGKGYEQYF	TGCAGTGCTAGAAATCGGGGAAAAGGGTACGAGCAGTACTTC
TRBV27	many	TRBJ2-2	TRBD2	CASSSRTTSGSTGELFF	TGTGCCAGCAGTTCCCGGACGACTAGCGGGAGTACCGGGGAGCTGTTTTTT
TRBV20-1	many	TRBJ1-4	.	CSASDNEKLFF	TGCAGTGCGTCAGATAATGAAAAACTGTTTTTT
TRBV6-2/TRBV6-3	.	TRBJ1-1	.	CASRRTPTPAGVRVGTEAFF	TGTGCCAGCAGACGAACCCCGACCCCTGCCGGGGTTCGGGTGGGCACTGAAGCTTTCTTT
TRBV4-1	once	TRBJ2-2	.	CASRIGIGSGELFF	TGCGCCAGCAGGATAGGCATAGGGAGCGGGGAGCTGTTTTTT
TRBV5-1	many	TRBJ2-1	.	CASSFSNEQFF	TGCGCCAGCAGCTTCTCTAATGAGCAGTTCTTC
TRBV11-1	many	TRBJ2-5	.	CASSPSWGQETQYF	TGTGCCAGCAGCCCATCGTGGGGGCAAGAGACCCAGTACTTC
TRBV5-1	many	TRBJ1-1	TRBD1	CASSLIIRDRGLNTEAFF	TGCGCCAGCAGCTTGATCATCCGGGACAGGGGTTTGAACACTGAAGCTTTCTTT
TRBV28	.	TRBJ1-1	.	CASSLAGIGAFF	TGTGCCAGCAGTTTGGCGGGAATAGGGGCTTTCTTT
TRBV11-1	many	TRBJ2-2	.	CASSGQPNTGELFF	TGTGCCAGCAGCGGACAGCCCAACACCGGGGAGCTGTTTTTT
TRBV5-1	many	TRBJ2-1	.	CASSSGYIEQFF	TGCGCCAGCAGCTCGGGGTATATTGAGCAGTTCTTC
TRBV11-2	many	TRBJ2-3	TRBD2	CASSFLAGTMDTQYF	TGTGCCAGCAGCTTTCTAGCGGGGACTATGGATACGCAGTATTTT
TRBV2	many	TRBJ2-7	.	CASSDQGTYEQYF	TGTGCCAGCAGTGATCAGGGTACCTACGAGCAGTACTTC
TRBV28	many	TRBJ1-5	.	CASLSNLPQHF	TGTGCCAGTCTGAGCAATCTGCCCCAGCATTTT
TRBV29-1	many	TRBJ2-5	.	CSVVIRAVQETQYF	TGCAGCGTTGTTATCCGGGCAGTCCAAGAGACCCAGTACTTC
TRBV3-1	few	TRBJ2-3	TRBD2	CASSQSQLAGTDTQYF	TGTGCCAGCAGCCAAAGCCAGCTAGCGGGGACAGATACGCAGTATTTT
TRBV2	.	TRBJ2-3	.	CASRYRGGSDTQYF	TGTGCCAGTAGGTACCGGGGTGGCTCAGATACGCAGTATTTT
TRBV20-1	many	TRBJ2-3	.	CSARHSEKNTQYF	TGCAGTGCTAGACACAGCGAGAAGAATACGCAGTATTTT
TRBV18	.	TRBJ1-1	TRBD1	CASSLWDRVNTEAFF	TGTGCCAGCTCACTCTGGGACAGGGTGAACACTGAAGCTTTCTTT
TRBV11-1	few	TRBJ2-4	TRBD2	CASSFNGEGLVVLLAKNIQYF	TGTGCCAGCAGCTTTAATGGGGAGGGACTAGTTGTTCTACTAGCCAAAAACATTCAGTACTTC
TRBV12-3/TRBV12-4	many	TRBJ1-5	TRBD1	CASSRDRFSNQPQHF	TGTGCCAGCAGCCGGGACAGGTTTAGCAATCAGCCCCAGCATTTT
TRBV6-1	many	TRBJ2-5	.	CASRLGRSETQYF	TGTGCCAGCAGACTAGGAAGATCCGAGACCCAGTACTTC
TRBV6-2/TRBV6-3	few	TRBJ2-3	TRBD2	CASSSRGTSGSADTQYF	TGTGCCAGCAGTTCACGCGGGACTAGCGGGAGTGCAGATACGCAGTATTTT
TRBV7-4	few	TRBJ2-4	.	CASSPRDILAKNIQYF	TGTGCCAGCAGCCCTAGGGACATCCTAGCCAAAAACATTCAGTACTTC
TRBV7-9	many	TRBJ2-7	.	CASSLEKDSYEQYF	TGTGCCAGCAGCTTAGAAAAGGACTCCTACGAGCAGTACTTC
TRBV4-2	many	TRBJ1-2	TRBD1	CASSLTGVYGYTF	TGTGCCAGCAGCCTGACAGGGGTCTATGGCTACACCTTC
TRBV7-2	many	TRBJ2-5	.	CASSLEAGETQYF	TGTGCCAGCAGCTTAGAGGCAGGGGAGACCCAGTACTTC
TRBV20-1	many	TRBJ1-6	.	CSARVGRYNSPLHF	TGCAGTGCTAGAGTTGGACGGTACAATTCACCCCTCCACTTT
TRBV7-2	many	TRBJ1-6	.	CASSQPGRGTSPLHF	TGTGCCAGCAGCCAACCCGGGAGGGGTACTTCACCCCTCCACTTT